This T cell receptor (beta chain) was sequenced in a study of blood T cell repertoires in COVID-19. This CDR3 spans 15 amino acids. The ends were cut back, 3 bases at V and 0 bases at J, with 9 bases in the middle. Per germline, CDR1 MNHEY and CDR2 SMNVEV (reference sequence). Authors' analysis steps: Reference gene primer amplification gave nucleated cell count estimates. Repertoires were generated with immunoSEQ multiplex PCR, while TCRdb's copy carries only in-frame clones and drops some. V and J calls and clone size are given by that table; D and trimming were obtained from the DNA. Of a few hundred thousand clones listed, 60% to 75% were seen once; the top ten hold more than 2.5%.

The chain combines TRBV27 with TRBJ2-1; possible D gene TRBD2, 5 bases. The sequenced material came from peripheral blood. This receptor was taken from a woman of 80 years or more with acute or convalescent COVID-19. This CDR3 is CASSFMGSSYNEQFF. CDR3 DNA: TGTGCCAGCAGTTTTATGGGGAGCTCCTACAATGAGCAGTTCTTC.